This T cell receptor (beta chain) was profiled in a study of graft-versus-host responses after intestinal transplantation. Across the whole study: Isolated intestinal, liver-intestinal, or multivisceral transplants were what recipients had. Tacrolimus and steroids were given for 2 to 3 years to all recipients after anti-thymocyte globulin induction.

This CDR3 comprises 17 residues. Unmatched junction bases numbered 10, after V lost 4 bases and J lost 0 bases. Per germline, CDR1 SQVTM and CDR2 ANQGSEA. Lymphocytes (intraepithelial and lamina propria) were released by processing the graft tissue. Assay: immunoSEQ multiplex PCR; the TCRdb copy retains only in-frame clones and omits some. The repertoire has 29,000 or so clones, approximately 80% of them found once; the top ten carry roughly 3%. The source is a human patient who received an intestinal transplant, so some T cells may come from the graft donor. The material sequenced was ileum tissue, taken 98 days after intestinal transplantation. The chain is built from TRBV29-1 and TRBJ2-1, with 9 bases identical to TRBD2. In DNA form, the CDR3 reads TGCAGCGTTGCTCGGCTAGCGGGGACGAGCTCCTACAATGAGCAGTTCTTC. This gives the protein CSVARLAGTSSYNEQFF.